This TCR beta chain was found in a study of CXCR3-negative and CXCR3-positive naive CD8 T cells. Whole-study results and caveats: CXCR3-positive naive cells had more hydrophobic TRB CDR3s than CXCR3-negative naive cells.

Germline CDR1 LNHDA, CDR2 SQIVND (reference sequence). This CDR3 has 15 residues. Researchers prepared the TRB cDNA libraries using 5' RACE with UMI labels. TCRdb processed the 5' RACE reads again and assigns one entry to each CDR3 protein, with no DNA. The sample table sets out about 130,000 distinct CDR3 sequences. In regard to this clonotype: Its antigen is currently unknown.

This clonotype was obtained from a human donor in good health. Some clones in this sample may be carry-over from other donors' samples. Sequenced sample: naive CXCR3+ CD8+ T cells from blood. Subset in this sample: CD45RO-CCR7+CD27+CD95- naive CD8+ T cells expressing CXCR3 (TNR3+). This chain joins TRBV19 and TRBJ2-1; no DNA is available, so the TRBD1 call from TCRdb remains unchecked. CDR3 sequence reads: CASTRGHPSVNEQFF.